Each of the 14 T cell receptor beta chains below was sequenced from the same sample in a study of cytomegalovirus exposure and HLA in healthy donors. 60 Vbeta and 13 Jbeta primers were used in PCR. Libraries were prepared by immunoSEQ multiplex PCR; TCRdb keeps only in-frame clonotypes and omits some of them. This repertoire shows about 200,000 clones, roughly 77% found once; its top ten account for approximately 0.4%. The sample was PBMCs. These receptors were taken from a male donor in good health and CMV-seropositive.

This chain links TRBV5-1 with TRBJ2-3; TRBD2 matches 11 bases. Germline V gene lookup returns CDR1 SGHRS and CDR2 YFSETQ. This CDR3 comprises 19 residues. V dropped 3 bases and J dropped 5; count of bases not matched to a gene: 17. CDR3 DNA sequence: TGCGCCAGCAGCTCGGGAACCGTACTCCTAGCGGGGGGAATAGATACGCAGTATTTT. Its protein product is CASSSGTVLLAGGIDTQYF.

This sequence joins TRBV25-1 and TRBJ2-2, with 9 bases aligning to TRBD1. The germline V gene has CDR1 MGHDK and CDR2 SYGVNS. The V gene end was trimmed by 4 bases and the J gene end by 5 bases; junction bases not matched to a gene: 5. The CDR3 extends over 15 amino acids. Here the CDR3 reads CASSVRDRDTGELFF. CDR3 coding DNA: TGTGCCAGCAGTGTAAGGGACAGGGATACCGGGGAGCTGTTTTTT.

This clone was recorded a few times. The chain has TRBV10-1 and TRBJ2-1, with 14 bases that match TRBD2. Germline CDR1 and CDR2: WNHNN and SYGVQD (reference sequence). V shed 4 bases and J 0 bases; nucleotides not matched to a gene: 8. The CDR3 extends over 19 amino acids. The CDR3 sequence: CASSVGTSGSSSSYNEQFF. The CDR3 bases are TGCGCCAGCAGTGTCGGGACTAGCGGGAGTTCTAGCTCCTACAATGAGCAGTTCTTC.

The chain couples TRBV9 to TRBJ1-2; possibly TRBD1 for D (5 bases). Trimming pared 0 bases from V and 1 base from J, leaving 10 bases between. Germline lookup yields CDR1 SGDLS and CDR2 YYNGEE. CDR3 length equals 15 residues. The CDR3 nucleotides are TGTGCCAGCAGCGTAGAAGGGGCCATTAACTATGGCTACACCTTC. Translating gives CASSVEGAINYGYTF.

The chain couples TRBV7-6 to TRBJ2-3; TRBD2 might be the D (6 bases). CDR1 is SGHVS and CDR2 is FNYEAQ in the germline V gene. The CDR3 contains 14 residues. The V end lost 6 bases, the J end lost 5 bases, and 15 bases lay between the germline ends. In DNA form, the CDR3 reads TGTGCCAGCAGATCCGGAGGGTTTTTAGATACGCAGTATTTT. Residues: CASRSGGFLDTQYF.

CDR3 residues: CSAGGDYEQYF. CDR3 DNA: TGCAGCGCGGGCGGGGACTACGAGCAGTACTTC. This rearrangement joins TRBV20-1 to TRBJ2-7; a weak D match, TRBD2 (6 bases). Germline CDR1 reads DFQATT; CDR2 reads SNEGSKA (reference sequence). The CDR3 extends over 11 amino acids.

This clone was seen once. The chain links TRBV19 to TRBJ2-2; 9 nucleotides agree with TRBD2. The CDR3 has 15 residues. With 5 bases clipped from V and 7 bases from J, the junction kept 8 bases outside the gene matches. The V gene's germline CDR1 is LNHDA and CDR2 SQIVND (reference sequence). CDR3 sequence reads: CASSFSPSGNGELFF. CDR3 bases: TGTGCCAGTAGTTTTTCGCCTAGCGGGAACGGGGAGCTGTTTTTT.

Regarding this clone: A read error may account for a junction end that differs from germline. This rearrangement joins TRBV7-9 to TRBJ2-4; 12 bases map to TRBD2. Germline V CDR1 and CDR2: SEHNR, FQNEAQ (reference sequence). The CDR3 is 17 amino acids. The CDR3 sequence is CSSSSSSTSGSLNIQYF. CDR3 coding DNA: TGTTCCAGCAGCTCCTCTTCGACTAGCGGGAGTTTAAACATTCAGTACTTC. Drawing the rest from reference TRBV7-9 and TRBJ2-4, the complete variable domain is DTGVSQNPRHKITKRGQNVTFRCDPISEHNRLYWYRQTLGQGPEFLTYFQNEAQLEKSRLLSDRFSAERPKGSFSTLEIQRTEQGDSAMYLCSSSSSSTSGSLNIQYFGAGTRLSVL.

This chain uses TRBV6-5 with TRBJ1-1, with D maybe TRBD1 (6 bases). Germline V gene sequence: CDR1 MNHEY, CDR2 SVGAGI. Trimming pared 4 bases from V and 4 bases from J, leaving 16 bases between. The CDR3 has 15 amino acids. Here the CDR3 reads CASSLNRDGITEAFF. The CDR3 coding sequence is TGTGCCAGCAGTTTAAACAGGGACGGTATCACTGAAGCTTTCTTT.

CDR3 amino acids: CASSAGSGGQYEQYF. CDR3 bases: TGTGCCAGCAGTGCCGGCAGCGGAGGTCAATACGAGCAGTACTTC. The chain has TRBV6-1 and TRBJ2-7, with a possible D match to TRBD2 (5 bases). The CDR3 totals 15 residues. Per germline, CDR1 MNHNS and CDR2 SASEGT. The V and J ends lost 4 bases and 4 bases respectively, with 17 bases between them.

This clone was detected only a few times. This chain connects TRBV9 to TRBJ1-6; the match to TRBD1 covers 9 bases. Per the germline V gene, CDR1 is SGDLS and CDR2 is YYNGEE. The CDR3 has 13 residues. Trimming removed 3 bases from V and 11 bases from J; junction bases left unmatched: 3. The CDR3 spells CASSAGQGAPLHF. For the CDR3, the DNA is TGTGCCAGCAGCGCGGGACAGGGAGCACCCCTCCACTTT.

Only one count was recorded for this clone. The rearrangement joins TRBV9 to TRBJ2-2, with TRBD1 matching 7 bases. Per germline, CDR1 SGDLS and CDR2 YYNGEE. V was pared by 1 base and J by 6 bases, with 9 bases of the junction left unmatched. There are 16 residues in the CDR3. The CDR3 bases are TGTGCCAGCAGCGTAAGACAGGGAACGAAGGCCGGGGAGCTGTTTTTT. Residues: CASSVRQGTKAGELFF.

Here the CDR3 DNA reads TGCGCCAGCAGCCAGCCGGGGAGGCCAGCCTATAATTCACCCCTCCACTTT. The encoded protein is CASSQPGRPAYNSPLHF. The chain has TRBV4-1 and TRBJ1-6; D remains unclear. This CDR3 is built from 17 residues. Germline V CDR1 and CDR2: MGHRA, YSYEKL. The germline V and J ends were trimmed by 3 bases and 2 bases, with 14 bases remaining between them.

V usage is TRBV27 and J usage is TRBJ2-5; TRBD2 agrees at 7 bases. The J call is doubtful: the DNA matches TRBJ2-7 better. CDR3 length: 15 residues. The germline gives CDR1 MNHEY, CDR2 SMNVEV (reference sequence). The chain's CDR3 is CASSLAGVNAYEQYF. CDR3 in DNA: TGTGCCAGCAGTTTAGCGGGGGTCAACGCCTACGAGCAGTACTTC.